This T cell receptor beta chain was found in a study of blood T cell repertoires in COVID-19 (dated by TCRdb to 2019 to 2021). With respect to the entire study: Samples from collaborators originated in the United States, Italy and Spain and spanned both the acute and convalescent phases of COVID-19. Where HLA class I and class II types were available, the types were taken from metadata supplied by the sample provider, not from assay-based typing. Samples were obtained from the ongoing ImmuneRACE study (first 160 participants) and from about 1,300 subjects provided by 6 global collaborators. The material from the prospective study consisted of cDNA or gDNA derived from T cells, B-cell-depleted T cells, or PBMCs. A freely available public database, intended as a resource for researchers studying the immune response to SARS-CoV-2, is where the repertoires were released. Sample metadata almost always included a de-identified subject ID, COVID-19 status, age in years and sex. The dataset comprised deeply sampled blood TCRbeta repertoires from subjects exposed to, actively infected with, or recovered from COVID-19.

In regard to this clone: Its antigen remains undetermined. Qualities for individual bases were not recorded, and no much larger clone is one base off.

V is pruned by 3 bases and J by 0 bases, leaving 8 bases of the junction without a gene match. The CDR3 runs 16 residues from the cysteine to the phenylalanine. Left in the record is the CDR3 DNA by itself, 48 bases read in frame from the first base. Per the germline V gene, LGHNA is the CDR1 and YNFKEQ is the CDR2. General study outcomes and caveats: Clinical and demographic metadata were provided uncurated, with the amount varying by source and participant.

The immunoSEQ Assay, a bias-controlled multiplex PCR, was used to amplify TCRbeta CDR3 regions from genomic DNA. The authors' pipeline ran thus. The number of nucleated cells in each sample was estimated by amplification of reference gene primers within the assay. To quantify the absolute abundance of each unique TCRbeta CDR3 rearrangement, sequence reads were collapsed and filtered. For each sample, productive Simpson clonality was calculated by taking the square root of Simpson's diversity index across productive rearrangements. TCRdb took this table from immuneACCESS and kept in-frame rearrangements with V and J called. Such tables lack part of the clones; where checked against another copy, unresolved V genes explain under half of the gap, and the rest is unexplained. D and trimming come from the DNA, and the V and J calls and clone size come from that table. A total of about 190,000 clones appear in this sample, around 88% of them only once. The top ten clonotypes cover less than 3% of the sample.

Collaborating institutions collected whole blood in K2EDTA tubes following their own protocols. For TCRbeta analysis, collaborator samples were shipped as frozen whole blood, as isolated PBMCs, or as DNA extracted from either sample type. Sequencing used peripheral blood. The receptor was isolated from a man aged 45-60 years with active or convalescent COVID-19. The chain couples TRBV4-2 to TRBJ2-7, with 7 central nucleotides matching TRBD2. The CDR3 amino acid sequence is: CASSQASSGLSYEQYF. The nucleotide sequence is given as TGTGCCAGCAGCCAGGCGTCTAGCGGCCTCTCCTACGAGCAGTACTTC.